These 8 T cell receptor beta chains were sequenced from one sample in a study of blood T cells in healthy people across ages. Then a second PCR, running roughly 7 to 11 cycles, was carried out with a sample-barcoded 5' primer and a J-beta primer mix. TCRdb redid the calling of the 5' RACE reads with MiXCR, one entry per CDR3 protein. There are 760,000 or so distinct CDR3 sequences in the sample; 25% occur only once, and more than 8% lies in the top ten. These data were also reused for a study on T cells of mothers and their children.

Sequences were obtained from blood. The receptors were sampled from a boy between 10 and 17 years old in good health.

This clonotype was seen more than once but under ten times. The V and J genes are TRBV7-8 and TRBJ2-1; D ambiguous. The CDR3 totals 16 residues. From germline, CDR1 is SGHVS and CDR2 FQNEAQ. V lost 6 bases and J lost 0, with 15 bases in between. The CDR3 protein is CASSSVLSGSYNEQFF. For the CDR3, the DNA is TGTGCCAGCAGTTCCGTACTTTCAGGCTCCTACAATGAGCAGTTCTTC.

V usage is TRBV27 and J usage is TRBJ2-5; the D call may be TRBD1 or TRBD2 (5 bases each). With the DNA end fitting TRBJ2-1 better, the J assignment may be wrong. Germline-derived CDR1 and CDR2 are MNHEY and SMNVEV (reference sequence). The CDR3 is 17 residues long. The CDR3 bases are TGTGCCAGCAGTTTTCTTCTAGGGGACGCCGTCTACAATGAGCAGTTCTTC. Protein: CASSFLLGDAVYNEQFF.

The V and J genes are TRBV12-3 or TRBV12-4 and TRBJ2-5, with TRBD1 identical over 7 bases. The CDR3 sequence is 13 residues long. V lost 6 bases to trimming and J lost 11 bases; unmatched junction nucleotides: 12. The CDR3: CASRLNRGGEQYF. CDR3 bases: TGTGCCAGCAGACTCAACAGGGGTGGTGAGCAGTACTTC.

A few counts support this clonotype. The gene calls are TRBV7-3 and TRBJ2-7; 7 bases fit TRBD2. Germline V gene lookup returns CDR1 SGHTA and CDR2 FQGTGA. CDR3 length: 14 residues. V dropped 0 bases and J dropped 3; count of bases not matched to a gene: 2. CDR3 protein: CASSLTPSGYEQYF. Here the CDR3 DNA reads TGTGCCAGCAGCTTAACGCCTAGCGGCTACGAGCAGTACTTC.

This chain links TRBV29-1 with TRBJ2-7; D could derive from TRBD1 or TRBD2 (6 bases each). This CDR3 is 12 amino acids long. Trimming shortened V by 7 bases and J by 6 bases, and 16 bases separated the two germline ends. The germline V gene encodes CDR1 SQVTM and CDR2 ANQGSEA. The CDR3 here is CSAVRGLGEQYF. CDR3 nucleotides: TGCAGCGCCGTCAGGGGACTCGGCGAGCAGTACTTC.

The rearrangement uses TRBV29-1 and TRBJ2-3; D may be TRBD1 (5 bases). V lost 0 bases, J lost 5 bases, and 15 bases lay in between. Per germline, CDR1 SQVTM and CDR2 ANQGSEA. The CDR3 loop spans 15 amino acids. The CDR3 nucleotides are TGCAGCGTTGAAGATCGCGTAGTGGGGCTAGATACGCAGTATTTT. This codes for CSVEDRVVGLDTQYF.

The CDR3 sequence: CASSLDTSYNEQFF. The CDR3, as DNA: TGTGCCAGCAGTTTGGACACCTCCTACAATGAGCAGTTCTTC. J is TRBJ2-1 and V is TRBV28, with a weak D call TRBD1 (5 bases). V was clipped by 3 bases and J by 0 bases, with 6 bases between them. Looked up from germline, CDR1 is MDHEN and CDR2 is SYDVKM. This CDR3 has 14 residues.

A few counts support this clonotype. The V call is TRBV2, the J call TRBJ2-1, with TRBD2 identical over 8 bases. Germline trimming cut 10 bases from V and 1 base from J; bases unmatched to any gene: 3. CDR3 length: 13 residues. Germline V gene data show CDR1 as SNHLY and CDR2 as FYNNEI. As DNA, the CDR3 is TGTGCCATCCGGGGGGGTTCCTACAATGAGCAGTTCTTC. Its protein product is CAIRGGSYNEQFF. Full variable domain (rest looked up from reference TRBV2 and TRBJ2-1): EPEVTQTPSHQVTQMGQEVILRCVPISNHLYFYWYRQILGQKVEFLVSFYNNEISEKSEIFDDQFSVERPDGSNFTLKIRSTKLEDSAMYFCAIRGGSYNEQFFGPGTRLTVL.